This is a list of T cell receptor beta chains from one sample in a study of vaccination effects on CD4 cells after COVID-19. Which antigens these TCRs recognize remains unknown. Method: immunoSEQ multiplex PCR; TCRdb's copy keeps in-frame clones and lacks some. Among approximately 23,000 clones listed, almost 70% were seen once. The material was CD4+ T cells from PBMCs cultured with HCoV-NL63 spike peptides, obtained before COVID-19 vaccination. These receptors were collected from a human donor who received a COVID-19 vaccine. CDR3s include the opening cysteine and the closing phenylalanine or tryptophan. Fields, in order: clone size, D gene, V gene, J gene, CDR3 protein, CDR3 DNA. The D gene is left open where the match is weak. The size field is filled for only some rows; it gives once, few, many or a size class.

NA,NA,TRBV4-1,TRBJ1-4,CASSQVLGEKLFF,TGCGCCAGCAGCCAAGTCTTGGGGGAAAAACTGTTTTTT
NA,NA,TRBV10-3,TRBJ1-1,CAISVHSGDTEAFF,TGTGCCATCAGTGTACACAGTGGAGACACTGAAGCTTTCTTT
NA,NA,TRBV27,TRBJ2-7,CASSLSQPYEQYF,TGTGCCAGCAGTTTGTCACAGCCCTACGAGCAGTACTTC
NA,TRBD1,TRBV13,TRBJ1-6,CASSLGQGGGSPLHF,TGTGCCAGCAGCTTGGGACAGGGAGGGGGTTCACCCCTCCACTTT
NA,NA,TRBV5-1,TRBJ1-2,CASSLAAGSGTNYGYTF,TGCGCCAGCAGCTTGGCCGCTGGGAGCGGGACTAACTATGGCTACACCTTC
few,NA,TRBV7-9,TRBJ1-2,CASSDRRGYTF,TGTGCCAGCAGCGATCGGCGTGGCTACACCTTC
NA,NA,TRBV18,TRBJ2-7,CASSSDANEQYF,TGTGCCAGCTCCTCGGACGCTAACGAGCAGTACTTC
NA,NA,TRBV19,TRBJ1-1,CASSILRDTEAFF,TGTGCCAGTAGTATCCTTCGGGACACTGAAGCTTTCTTT
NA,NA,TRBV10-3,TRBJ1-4,CAISESSEKLFF,TGTGCCATCAGTGAGTCGAGTGAAAAACTGTTTTTT
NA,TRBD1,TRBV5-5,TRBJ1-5,CASSYRDRENQPQHF,TGTGCCAGCAGCTACCGGGACAGGGAGAATCAGCCCCAGCATTTT
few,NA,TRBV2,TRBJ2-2,CASSSRPPQGGTGELFF,TGTGCCAGCAGTTCTCGTCCCCCCCAGGGTGGCACCGGGGAGCTGTTTTTT
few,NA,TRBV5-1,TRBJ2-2,CASSLTGANTGELFF,TGCGCCAGCAGCCTAACTGGCGCGAACACCGGGGAGCTGTTTTTT
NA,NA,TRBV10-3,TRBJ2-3,CAISEEDTLRADTQYF,TGTGCCATCAGTGAAGAGGACACGTTAAGGGCAGATACGCAGTATTTT
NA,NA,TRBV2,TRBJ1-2,CASRPTGGYTF,TGTGCCAGCAGACCGACAGGTGGCTACACCTTC
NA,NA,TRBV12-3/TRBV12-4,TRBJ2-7,CASSFVEYEQYF,TGTGCCAGCAGTTTTGTCGAGTACGAGCAGTACTTC
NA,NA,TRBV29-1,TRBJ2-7,CSVQTSFAYEQYF,TGCAGCGTCCAGACATCTTTTGCCTACGAGCAGTACTTC
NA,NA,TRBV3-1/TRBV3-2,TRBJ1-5,CASSQDGVQPQHF,TGTGCCAGCAGCCAAGATGGGGTCCAGCCCCAGCATTTT
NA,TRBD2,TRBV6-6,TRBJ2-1,CASSPHPPSGSNEQFF,TGTGCCAGCAGTCCCCACCCCCCTAGCGGGAGCAATGAGCAGTTCTTC
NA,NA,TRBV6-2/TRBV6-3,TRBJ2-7,CASSYSTSYEQYF,TGTGCCAGCAGTTACTCGACCTCCTACGAGCAGTACTTC
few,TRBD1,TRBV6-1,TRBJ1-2,CASSEGQGPFYGYTF,TGTGCCAGCAGTGAGGGACAGGGGCCCTTCTATGGCTACACCTTC
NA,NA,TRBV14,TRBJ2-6,CASSPWSGRNTTGANVLTF,TGTGCCAGCAGCCCCTGGTCGGGTCGAAACACTACTGGGGCCAACGTCCTGACTTTC
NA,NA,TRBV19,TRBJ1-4,CASSIRGEKLFF,TGTGCCAGTAGTATCAGGGGTGAAAAACTGTTTTTT
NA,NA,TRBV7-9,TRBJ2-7,CASSTRDSANSYEQYF,TGTGCCAGCAGCACGCGGGACTCCGCTAACTCCTACGAGCAGTACTTC
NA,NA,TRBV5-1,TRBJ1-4,CASSLAGIREKLFF,TGCGCCAGCAGCTTGGCAGGCATCCGTGAAAAACTGTTTTTT
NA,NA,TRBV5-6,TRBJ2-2,CASSLNLDFSGTGELFF,TGTGCCAGCAGCTTGAATTTGGATTTCTCGGGCACCGGGGAGCTGTTTTTT
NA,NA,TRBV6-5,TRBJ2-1,CASSLGGNEQFF,TGTGCCAGCAGTTTGGGAGGCAATGAGCAGTTCTTC
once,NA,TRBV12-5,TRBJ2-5,CASGLGTGETQYF,TGTGCTAGTGGTTTGGGGACTGGCGAGACCCAGTACTTC
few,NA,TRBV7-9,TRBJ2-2,CASSLAGRWRTGELFF,TGTGCCAGCAGCCTAGCAGGGAGGTGGAGAACCGGGGAGCTGTTTTTT
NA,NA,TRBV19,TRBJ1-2,CATWWETDGYTF,TGTGCCACTTGGTGGGAGACTGATGGCTACACCTTC
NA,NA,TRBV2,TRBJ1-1,CASSDSGLTEAFF,TGTGCCAGCAGTGATTCGGGGTTGACTGAAGCTTTCTTT
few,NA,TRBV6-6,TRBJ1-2,CASSRTTSNYGYTF,TGTGCCAGCAGCCGGACAACTTCTAACTATGGCTACACCTTC
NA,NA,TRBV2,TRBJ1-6,CASSVRASSNSPLHF,TGTGCCAGCAGTGTCCGGGCCTCAAGCAATTCACCCCTCCACTTT
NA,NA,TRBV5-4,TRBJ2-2,CASSLPGDAGELFF,TGTGCCAGCAGCTTGCCCGGGGACGCCGGGGAGCTGTTTTTT
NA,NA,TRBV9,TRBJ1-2,CASSTQQNYGYTF,TGTGCCAGCAGCACACAACAGAACTATGGCTACACCTTC
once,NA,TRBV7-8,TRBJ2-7,CASSLYGPGASYEQYF,TGTGCCAGCAGCTTATACGGCCCCGGGGCATCCTACGAGCAGTACTTC
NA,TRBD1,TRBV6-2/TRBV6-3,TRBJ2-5,CASSTRDRGRETQYF,TGTGCCAGCAGTACCCGGGACAGGGGACGGGAGACCCAGTACTTC
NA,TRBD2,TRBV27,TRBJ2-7,CASKLAGEQYF,TGTGCCAGTAAACTAGCGGGGGAGCAGTACTTC
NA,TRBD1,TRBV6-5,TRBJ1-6,CASSFTGGFGGPLHF,TGTGCCAGCAGTTTTACAGGGGGCTTTGGGGGACCCCTCCACTTT
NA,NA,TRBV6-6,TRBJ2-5,CASSYSQVQETQYF,TGTGCCAGCAGTTACAGCCAGGTCCAAGAGACCCAGTACTTC
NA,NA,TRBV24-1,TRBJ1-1,CATSDSGAGSTEAFF,TGTGCCACCAGTGATTCAGGGGCGGGGAGCACTGAAGCTTTCTTT
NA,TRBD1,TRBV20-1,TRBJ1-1,CSASSGDRGRGAFF,TGCAGTGCTAGTTCTGGGGACAGGGGGCGGGGAGCTTTCTTT
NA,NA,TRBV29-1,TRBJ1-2,CSVEDNSYGYTF,TGCAGCGTTGAGGACAACTCCTATGGCTACACCTTC
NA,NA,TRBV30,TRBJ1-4,CAWTVAGINEKLFF,TGTGCCTGGACGGTGGCAGGAATTAATGAAAAACTGTTTTTT
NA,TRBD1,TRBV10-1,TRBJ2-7,CASSQYRGPYEQYF,TGCGCCAGCAGTCAATACAGGGGGCCCTACGAGCAGTACTTC
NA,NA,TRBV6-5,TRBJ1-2,CASSYWGGNGYTF,TGTGCCAGCAGTTACTGGGGCGGAAATGGCTACACCTTC
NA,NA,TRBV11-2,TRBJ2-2,CASSFTLNTGELFF,TGTGCCAGCAGCTTTACTCTGAACACCGGGGAGCTGTTTTTT
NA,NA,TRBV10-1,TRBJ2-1,CASSVWGATDEQFF,TGCGCCAGCAGTGTTTGGGGGGCTACGGATGAGCAGTTCTTC
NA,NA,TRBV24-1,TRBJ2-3,CATSDLAGSTDTQYF,TGTGCCACCAGTGATTTGGCAGGGAGCACAGATACGCAGTATTTT
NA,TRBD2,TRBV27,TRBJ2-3,CASSPASGLASTDTQYF,TGTGCCAGCAGTCCCGCCAGCGGACTAGCGAGCACAGATACGCAGTATTTT
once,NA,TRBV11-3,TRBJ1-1,CASSLSGGNRGEAFF,TGTGCCAGCAGCTTATCCGGGGGGAATAGAGGTGAAGCTTTCTTT
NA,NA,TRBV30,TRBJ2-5,CAWNRDEETQYF,TGTGCCTGGAACCGGGATGAAGAGACCCAGTACTTC
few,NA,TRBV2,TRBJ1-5,CASSEGIGKRGSNQPQHF,TGTGCCAGCAGTGAAGGGATAGGGAAGCGAGGGAGCAATCAGCCCCAGCATTTT